These 3 T cell receptor beta chains were all obtained from the same sample, sequenced in a study of T cell responses to AZD1222 COVID-19 vaccine. The protocol was immunoSEQ multiplex PCR, while the TCRdb copy is restricted to in-frame clones and leaves out a portion. The sample has about 260,000 clones; over 90% are singletons. This sample comprised peripheral blood, obtained on day 0 of AZD1222 vaccination. Every receptor here comes from an adult in good health.

The chain uses TRBV28 and TRBJ1-5, with a possible D match to TRBD1 (5 bases). V dropped 0 bases and J dropped 3 bases, with 6 bases sitting between them. The germline gives CDR1 MDHEN, CDR2 SYDVKM. CDR3 length: 14 residues. The CDR3 DNA reads TGTGCCAGCAGTTTATGGGGGCCCAATCAGCCCCAGCATTTT. Translating it yields CASSLWGPNQPQHF.

The chain uses TRBV28 and TRBJ1-2; maybe TRBD1 (6 bases). The V gene lost 6 bases and the J gene lost 5 bases, with 13 bases spanning the gap. The CDR3 runs 13 residues. CDR1 and CDR2 from the germline V gene are MDHEN and SYDVKM. The CDR3 DNA sequence: TGTGCCAGCAGCGTACCCACAGGGTATGGCTACACCTTC. It specifies CASSVPTGYGYTF.

The chain carries TRBV11-2 and TRBJ1-1, with D uncertain. V gave up 1 base and J gave up 1 base, with 16 bases separating them. CDR3 length: 17 amino acids. The V gene's germline CDR1 is SGHAT and CDR2 FQNNGV. As DNA, the CDR3 is TGTGCCAGCAGCTTAGCCTTCCAATTTCCTGGGAACACTGAAGCTTTCTTT. Its protein product is CASSLAFQFPGNTEAFF.